The 17 T cell receptor beta chains below all came from one sample that was sequenced in a study of STAT5B mutations in CD4+ large granular lymphocyte leukemia. Data came from immunoSEQ multiplex PCR; TCRdb stores just in-frame clones and leaves some out. The sample contains around 35,000 clones, approximately 67% of which appear only once. The specimen sequenced was CD4+ T cells from blood buffy coats. The receptors here all came from a human donor in good health.

The chain joins TRBV19 to TRBJ1-4, with 9 bases that match TRBD1. This CDR3 spans 14 amino acids. Germline CDR1 and CDR2: LNHDA and SQIVND (reference sequence). The J segment lost 8 bases and the V segment lost 6 bases, leaving 7 bases of the junction unmatched. The CDR3: CASSQQGAVEKLFF. CDR3 nucleotides: TGTGCCAGTAGCCAACAGGGGGCGGTAGAAAAACTGTTTTTT. The entire variable domain, with the rest obtained from reference TRBV19 and TRBJ1-4, is as follows: DGGITQSPKYLFRKEGQNVTLSCEQNLNHDAMYWYRQDPGQGLRLIYYSQIVNDFQKGDIAEGYSVSREKKESFPLTVTSAQKNPTAFYLCASSQQGAVEKLFFGSGTQLSVL.

V gene TRBV7-2 combines with J gene TRBJ1-3; D not certain. This CDR3 has 15 amino acids. Germline values: CDR1 SGHTA, CDR2 FQGNSA. V lost 5 bases and J 8 bases, leaving 19 bases between the germline ends. Here the CDR3 DNA reads TGTGCCAGCAGCCCCCCCGGTCTGAGATTCGACACCATATATTTT. As protein: CASSPPGLRFDTIYF.

The chain joins TRBV15 to TRBJ2-6; D is possibly TRBD1 (5 bases). The CDR3 extends over 17 amino acids. Trimming cost V 0 bases and J 1 base, with 10 bases left between them. Germline CDR1 LNHNV, CDR2 YYDKDF (reference sequence). The CDR3 protein is CATSRDQGSSGANVLTF. The CDR3 bases are TGTGCCACCAGCAGAGACCAGGGTTCTTCTGGGGCCAACGTCCTGACTTTC.

The chain combines TRBV18 with TRBJ2-5; 9 bases line up with TRBD2. Losses at the gene ends were 3 bases for V and 1 base for J; bases not matched to a gene: 6. From germline, CDR1 is KGHSH and CDR2 LQKENI. This CDR3 contains 16 residues. CDR3 sequence (DNA): TGTGCCAGCTCACCGATTGGCGGGGGGGGCCAAGAGACCCAGTACTTC. Encoded protein: CASSPIGGGGQETQYF.

The genes are TRBV5-4 and TRBJ1-3; D not resolved. The V and J ends lost 0 bases and 0 bases respectively, with 10 bases between them. The CDR3 runs 16 residues. The V gene's germline CDR1 is SGHNT and CDR2 YYREEE (reference sequence). The CDR3 DNA follows: TGTGCCAGCAGCTTGGGCGGAGCCAACTCTGGAAACACCATATATTTT. It translates to CASSLGGANSGNTIYF.

This rearrangement joins TRBV7-9 to TRBJ1-2; possible D gene TRBD1, 6 bases. The germline gives CDR1 SEHNR, CDR2 FQNEAQ (reference sequence). CDR3 length: 14 residues. V dropped 5 bases and J dropped 7 bases, with 17 bases sitting between them. The CDR3 protein is CASSAQGPLGGYTF. The CDR3 DNA reads TGTGCCAGCAGCGCACAGGGTCCTCTGGGTGGCTACACCTTC.

The chain joins TRBV7-3 to TRBJ1-2; D may be TRBD1 (5 bases). Germline CDR1 SGHTA, CDR2 FQGTGA. V lost 2 bases, J lost 3 bases, and 13 bases lay in between. The CDR3 has 15 residues. CDR3 DNA sequence: TGTGCCAGCAGCTTATCGGGGGGACTTGACTATGGCTACACCTTC. Translated: CASSLSGGLDYGYTF.

This chain joins TRBV25-1 and TRBJ2-4; 10 bases line up with TRBD2. This CDR3 contains 18 residues. The V and J ends lost 4 bases and 6 bases, in that order; junction bases with no gene match: 15. In germline, CDR1 is MGHDK, CDR2 SYGVNS. The CDR3 spells CASSAVAGGGGEGNIQYF. The CDR3 DNA is TGTGCCAGCAGTGCTGTAGCGGGGGGAGGAGGGGAAGGAAACATTCAGTACTTC.

This rearrangement joins TRBV6-1 to TRBJ2-7, with 7 bases aligning to TRBD1. The CDR3 is made up of 15 amino acids. The germline V gene encodes CDR1 MNHNS and CDR2 SASEGT. With V trimmed by 4 bases and J by 3 bases, 9 bases remained unmatched. The chain's CDR3 is CASSGRQGEGYEQYF. As DNA, the CDR3 is TGTGCCAGCAGTGGGCGACAGGGAGAAGGCTACGAGCAGTACTTC.

The chain carries TRBV5-4 and TRBJ2-5; 8 bases line up with TRBD2. Germline V gene data show CDR1 as SGHNT and CDR2 as YYREEE (reference sequence). CDR3 length: 15 amino acids. V dropped 4 bases and J dropped 2; count of bases not matched to a gene: 7. The CDR3 loop reads CASSGRAGGQETQYF. The CDR3 region has the DNA TGTGCCAGCAGCGGTCGGGCGGGGGGTCAAGAGACCCAGTACTTC.

V gene TRBV28 combines with J gene TRBJ1-5; weak D call: TRBD1 (6 bases). This CDR3 region has 18 residues. Germline V lookup: CDR1 MDHEN, CDR2 SYDVKM. The V and J ends lost 4 bases and 6 bases respectively, with 25 bases between them. CDR3 DNA sequence: TGTGCCAGCAGTTCCCCTCCCCCCAATCGGGGGCCGGGTCAGCCCCAGCATTTT. Protein sequence: CASSSPPPNRGPGQPQHF.

As concerns this clone: The junction shows a germline mismatch at one end, possibly a read error. The rearrangement links TRBV7-7 to TRBJ2-1, with D perhaps TRBD1 or TRBD2 (6 bases each). CDR3 length equals 15 residues. Germline V gene data show CDR1 as SSHAT and CDR2 as FNYEAQ (reference sequence). In DNA, the CDR3 is TGTGCTAGCAGCCGAGGGACGGAGGGGGGCAATGAGCAGTTCTTC. Translated, it gives CASSRGTEGGNEQFF.

The V call is TRBV7-6, the J call TRBJ2-7, with D perhaps matching TRBD1 or TRBD2 (5 bases each). Germline V gene lookup returns CDR1 SGHVS and CDR2 FNYEAQ. The V and J ends lost 1 base and 2 bases respectively, with 9 bases between them. This CDR3 spans 14 amino acids. In nucleotides, the CDR3 is TGTGCCAGCAGCTTAGTACTAGGGGCCTACGAGCAGTACTTC. Its protein is CASSLVLGAYEQYF.

This clone has just a few counts. The chain employs TRBV27 and TRBJ1-1; 7 bases are a match to TRBD1. This CDR3 has 14 residues. The trim removed 5 bases at V and 4 bases at J, leaving 7 bases unmatched. Germline values: CDR1 MNHEY, CDR2 SMNVEV (reference sequence). The DNA of the CDR3 is TGTGCCAGCAGTCCCCTGACAGGGACCACTGAAGCTTTCTTT. The encoded protein is CASSPLTGTTEAFF.

The chain carries TRBV7-2 and TRBJ2-1; perhaps TRBD2 as D (7 bases). V dropped 4 bases and J dropped 5 bases, with 15 bases sitting between them. CDR3 length equals 15 residues. Looked up from germline, CDR1 is SGHTA and CDR2 is FQGNSA. This CDR3 is CASSSMAGAHNEQFF. As DNA, the CDR3 is TGTGCCAGCAGCTCAATGGCGGGGGCCCACAATGAGCAGTTCTTC.

The chain links TRBV10-3 to TRBJ2-3; D is unclear. The length of the CDR3 is 14 residues. V was cut by 3 bases and J by 0 bases, with 7 bases left in between. CDR1 and CDR2 (germline): ENHRY, SYGVKD. The chain's CDR3 is CAISDFSSTDTQYF. Written as DNA, the CDR3 is TGTGCCATCAGTGACTTTTCTAGCACAGATACGCAGTATTTT.

Notes on this clone: The junction does not match germline at one end; this may be a read error. The rearrangement uses TRBV29-1 and TRBJ2-1; 8 positions agree with TRBD2. Per the germline V gene, CDR1 is SQVTM and CDR2 is ANQGSEA. The CDR3 has 14 amino acids. The CDR3 DNA is TGCAGCGTTGAGGGACTAGTAGACCGCAATAAGCAGTTCTTC. It translates to CSVEGLVDRNKQFF.